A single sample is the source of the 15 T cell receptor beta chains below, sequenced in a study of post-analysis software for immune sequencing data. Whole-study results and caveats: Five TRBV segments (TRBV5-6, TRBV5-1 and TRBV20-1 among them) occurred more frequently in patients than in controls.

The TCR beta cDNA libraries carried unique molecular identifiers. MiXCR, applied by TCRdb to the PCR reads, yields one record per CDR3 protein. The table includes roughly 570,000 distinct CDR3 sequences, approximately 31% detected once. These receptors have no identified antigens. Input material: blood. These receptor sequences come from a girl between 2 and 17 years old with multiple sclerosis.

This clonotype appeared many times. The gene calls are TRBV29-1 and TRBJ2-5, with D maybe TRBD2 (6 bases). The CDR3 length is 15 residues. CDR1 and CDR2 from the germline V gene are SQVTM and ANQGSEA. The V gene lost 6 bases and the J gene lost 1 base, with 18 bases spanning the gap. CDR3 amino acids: CSVGGLGWGQETQYF. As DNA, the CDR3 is TGCAGCGTGGGGGGACTCGGGTGGGGCCAAGAGACCCAGTACTTC.

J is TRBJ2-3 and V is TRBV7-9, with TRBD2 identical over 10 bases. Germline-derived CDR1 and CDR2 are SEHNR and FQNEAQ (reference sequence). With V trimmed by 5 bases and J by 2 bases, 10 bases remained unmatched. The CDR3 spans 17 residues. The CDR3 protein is CASSPPPSGGTTDTQYF. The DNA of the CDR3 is TGTGCCAGCAGCCCCCCCCCTAGCGGGGGAACCACAGATACGCAGTATTTT.

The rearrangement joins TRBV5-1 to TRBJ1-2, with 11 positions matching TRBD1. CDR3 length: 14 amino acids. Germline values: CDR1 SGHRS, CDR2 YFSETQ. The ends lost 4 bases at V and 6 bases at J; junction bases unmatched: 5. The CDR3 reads CASSPDRGPDGYTF. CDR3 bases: TGCGCCAGCAGCCCGGACAGGGGGCCGGATGGCTACACCTTC.

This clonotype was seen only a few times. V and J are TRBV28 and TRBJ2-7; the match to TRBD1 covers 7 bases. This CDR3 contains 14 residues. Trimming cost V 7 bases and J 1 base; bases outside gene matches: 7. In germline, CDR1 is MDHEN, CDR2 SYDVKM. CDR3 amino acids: CASTHPGQSYEQYF. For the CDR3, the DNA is TGTGCCAGCACACATCCGGGACAGTCCTACGAGCAGTACTTC.

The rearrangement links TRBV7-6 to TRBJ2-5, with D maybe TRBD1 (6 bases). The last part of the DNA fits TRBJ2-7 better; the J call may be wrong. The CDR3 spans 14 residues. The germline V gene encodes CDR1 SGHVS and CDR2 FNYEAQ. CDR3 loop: CASSTARQVVEQYF. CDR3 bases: TGTGCCAGCAGCACTGCCCGACAGGTCGTCGAGCAGTACTTC.

CDR3 bases: TGCAGCGTCCGTTCCACACAGGGGGATCAGCCCCAGCATTTT. Translated, it gives CSVRSTQGDQPQHF. This chain uses TRBV29-1 with TRBJ1-5, with 8 bases aligning to TRBD1. J was trimmed by 5 bases and V by 6 bases; bases with no gene match: 9. Germline V gene data show CDR1 as SQVTM and CDR2 as ANQGSEA. This CDR3 spans 14 amino acids.

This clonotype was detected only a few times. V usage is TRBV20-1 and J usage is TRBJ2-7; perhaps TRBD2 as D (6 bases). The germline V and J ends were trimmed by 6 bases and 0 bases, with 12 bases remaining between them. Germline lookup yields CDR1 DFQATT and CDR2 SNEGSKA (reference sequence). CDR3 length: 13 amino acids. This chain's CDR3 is CSARGEDSYEQYF. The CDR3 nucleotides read TGCAGTGCGCGAGGGGAGGACTCCTACGAGCAGTACTTC.

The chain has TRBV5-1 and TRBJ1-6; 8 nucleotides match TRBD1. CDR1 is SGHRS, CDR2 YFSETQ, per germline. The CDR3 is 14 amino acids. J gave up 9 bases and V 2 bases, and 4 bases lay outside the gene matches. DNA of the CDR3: TGCGCCAGCAGCTTCGGACAGGGTTCTTCACCCCTCCACTTT. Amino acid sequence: CASSFGQGSSPLHF.

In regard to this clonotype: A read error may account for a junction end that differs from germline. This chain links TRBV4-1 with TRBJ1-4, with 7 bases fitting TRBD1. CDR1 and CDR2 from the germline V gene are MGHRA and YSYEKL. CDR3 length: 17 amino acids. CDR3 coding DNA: TGCGCCGGCAGCCTGTTAACTAAGGAGGGGGCAGGTGAAAAACTGTTTTTT. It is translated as CAGSLLTKEGAGEKLFF.

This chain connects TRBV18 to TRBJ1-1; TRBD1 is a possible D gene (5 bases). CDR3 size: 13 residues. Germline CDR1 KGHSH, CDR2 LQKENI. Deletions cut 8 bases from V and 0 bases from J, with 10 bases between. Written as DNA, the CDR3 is TGTGCCAGCGGTAAAGGGGTGAACACTGAAGCTTTCTTT. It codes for CASGKGVNTEAFF. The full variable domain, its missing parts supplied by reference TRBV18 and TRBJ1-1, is NAGVMQNPRHLVRRRGQEARLRCSPMKGHSHVYWYRQLPEEGLKFMVYLQKENIIDESGMPKERFSAEFPKEGPSILRIQQVVRGDSAAYFCASGKGVNTEAFFGQGTRLTVV.

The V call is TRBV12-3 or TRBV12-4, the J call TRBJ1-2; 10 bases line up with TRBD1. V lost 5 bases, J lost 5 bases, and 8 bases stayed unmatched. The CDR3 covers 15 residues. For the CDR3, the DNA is TGTGCCAGCAGTCGAAGGACAGGGGGGACGTATGGCTACACCTTC. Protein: CASSRRTGGTYGYTF.

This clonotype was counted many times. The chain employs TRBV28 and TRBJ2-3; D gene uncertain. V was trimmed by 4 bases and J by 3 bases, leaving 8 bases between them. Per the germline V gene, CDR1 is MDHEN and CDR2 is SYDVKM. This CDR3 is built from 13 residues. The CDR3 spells CASSSRKTDTQYF. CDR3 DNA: TGTGCCAGCAGTTCCCGTAAGACAGATACGCAGTATTTT.

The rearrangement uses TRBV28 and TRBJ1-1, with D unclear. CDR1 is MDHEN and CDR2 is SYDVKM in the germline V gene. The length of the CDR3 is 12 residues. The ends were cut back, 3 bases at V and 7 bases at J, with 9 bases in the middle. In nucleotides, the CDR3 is TGTGCCAGCAGTTTGGGGAGCGGTGAAGCTTTCTTT. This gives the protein CASSLGSGEAFF.

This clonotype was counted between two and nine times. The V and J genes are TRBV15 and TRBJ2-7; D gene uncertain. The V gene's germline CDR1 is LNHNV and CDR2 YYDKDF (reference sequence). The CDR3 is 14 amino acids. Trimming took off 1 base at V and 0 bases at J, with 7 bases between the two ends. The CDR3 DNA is TGTGCCACCAGCAGAGCACTGAGCTCCTACGAGCAGTACTTC. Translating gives CATSRALSSYEQYF.

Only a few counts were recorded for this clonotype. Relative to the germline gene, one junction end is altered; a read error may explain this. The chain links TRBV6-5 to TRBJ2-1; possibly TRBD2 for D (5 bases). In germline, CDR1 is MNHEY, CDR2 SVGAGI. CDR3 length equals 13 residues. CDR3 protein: CASSDGLLGEQFF. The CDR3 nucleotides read TGCGCCAGCAGTGACGGACTTTTAGGTGAGCAGTTCTTC.